Listed below are T cell receptor beta chains from one sample, sequenced in a study of identical twins. TCRdb re-derived calls from the 5' RACE reads in MiXCR, one entry per CDR3 protein. The sample shows some 270,000 distinct CDR3 sequences, approximately 8.3% of them seen only once. This same sample was also part of a study on yellow fever vaccine responses in identical twins.

Sequencing was carried out using CD8+ T cells sorted from blood. The source of these receptors is a woman younger than 35 in good health. Both conserved end residues are part of each CDR3. The D gene is left open where the match is weak. Clone size is shown for a subset of rows, as once, few, many or a class of expanded clone.

clone size: .; D gene: TRBD2; V gene: TRBV5-1; J gene: TRBJ2-1; CDR3 protein: CASSLSGNDEQFF; CDR3 DNA: TGCGCCAGCAGCTTGAGCGGGAATGATGAGCAGTTCTTC
clone size: .; D gene: .; V gene: TRBV4-3; J gene: TRBJ2-7; CDR3 protein: CASSQGRDPSYEQYF; CDR3 DNA: TGCGCCAGCAGCCAAGGGAGGGACCCCTCCTACGAGCAGTACTTC
clone size: many; D gene: TRBD2; V gene: TRBV27; J gene: TRBJ2-3; CDR3 protein: CASSGGTSGTSTDTQYF; CDR3 DNA: TGTGCCAGCAGTGGGGGGACTAGCGGGACTAGCACAGATACGCAGTATTTT
clone size: .; D gene: .; V gene: TRBV3-1; J gene: TRBJ2-5; CDR3 protein: CASSQKGSYQETQYF; CDR3 DNA: TGTGCCAGCAGCCAGAAAGGCTCGTACCAAGAGACCCAGTACTTC
clone size: many; D gene: .; V gene: TRBV7-9; J gene: TRBJ2-5; CDR3 protein: CALDRRETQYF; CDR3 DNA: TGTGCCTTAGACCGCAGGGAGACCCAGTACTTC
clone size: .; D gene: TRBD2; V gene: TRBV6-5; J gene: TRBJ2-1; CDR3 protein: CASSSRENAYNEQFF; CDR3 DNA: TGTGCCAGCAGTTCGCGGGAGAACGCCTACAATGAGCAGTTCTTC
clone size: .; D gene: .; V gene: TRBV7-2; J gene: TRBJ2-7; CDR3 protein: CASSSPLPGHRSYEQYF; CDR3 DNA: TGTGCCAGCAGCAGCCCGCTCCCGGGACATAGATCCTACGAGCAGTACTTC
clone size: few; D gene: .; V gene: TRBV12-3/TRBV12-4; J gene: TRBJ1-4; CDR3 protein: CASSGAGAINEKLFF; CDR3 DNA: TGTGCCAGCAGTGGGGCAGGGGCGATTAATGAAAAACTGTTTTTT
clone size: .; D gene: .; V gene: TRBV9; J gene: TRBJ2-7; CDR3 protein: CASSVAGNPPTYEQYF; CDR3 DNA: TGTGCCAGCAGCGTAGCCGGGAACCCACCAACCTACGAGCAGTACTTC
clone size: .; D gene: TRBD2; V gene: TRBV6-1; J gene: TRBJ2-7; CDR3 protein: CASGSGRGKYEQYF; CDR3 DNA: TGTGCCAGCGGTAGCGGGAGGGGGAAGTACGAGCAGTACTTC
clone size: .; D gene: TRBD2; V gene: TRBV7-2; J gene: TRBJ2-7; CDR3 protein: CASSWGLAGFSYEQYF; CDR3 DNA: TGTGCCAGCAGCTGGGGACTAGCGGGTTTCTCCTACGAGCAGTACTTC
clone size: .; D gene: TRBD1; V gene: TRBV30; J gene: TRBJ1-1; CDR3 protein: CAWVGQGNTEAFF; CDR3 DNA: TGTGCCTGGGTGGGACAGGGGAACACTGAAGCTTTCTTT
clone size: .; D gene: .; V gene: TRBV2; J gene: TRBJ2-7; CDR3 protein: CASIGLSYEQYF; CDR3 DNA: TGTGCCAGCATAGGACTCTCCTACGAGCAGTACTTC
clone size: .; D gene: TRBD1; V gene: TRBV18; J gene: TRBJ2-1; CDR3 protein: CASSPPGQGREQFF; CDR3 DNA: TGTGCCAGCTCACCACCGGGACAGGGTAGGGAGCAGTTCTTC
clone size: few; D gene: .; V gene: TRBV12-3/TRBV12-4; J gene: TRBJ2-7; CDR3 protein: CASGHAERNYEQYF; CDR3 DNA: TGTGCCAGCGGCCACGCCGAGCGGAACTACGAGCAGTACTTC